A selection of T cell receptor beta chains follows, all from one sample in a study of cytomegalovirus exposure and HLA in healthy donors. TCRdb's copy holds only in-frame clones and misses some; the assay was immunoSEQ multiplex PCR. Of approximately 73,000 clones listed, around 60% are singletons. Sequencing was performed on PBMCs. These receptors originate from a man aged 30 to 45 in good health and CMV-seropositive. Both conserved end residues are part of each CDR3. The order of the fields is clone size, D gene, V gene, J gene, CDR3 protein, CDR3 DNA. D genes are given only for firm matches. Size is stated for part of the rows, as once, few or many counts, or as a class when the clone is expanded.

clone_size: few
d_call: TRBD2
v_call: TRBV7-9
j_call: TRBJ2-1
cdr3_aa: CASSSTLAGGYNEQFF
cdr3_nt: TGTGCCAGCAGCTCCACTCTAGCGGGGGGTTACAATGAGCAGTTCTTC

clone_size: -
d_call: TRBD2
v_call: TRBV7-2
j_call: TRBJ2-3
cdr3_aa: CASSSAGGVRDTQYF
cdr3_nt: TGTGCCAGCAGCTCGGCGGGAGGGGTGAGAGATACGCAGTATTTT

clone_size: -
d_call: -
v_call: TRBV6-1
j_call: TRBJ1-6
cdr3_aa: CASSESPRRVLYSPLHF
cdr3_nt: TGTGCCAGCAGTGAATCTCCGCGCAGGGTTCTTTATTCACCCCTCCACTTT

clone_size: -
d_call: -
v_call: TRBV7-9
j_call: TRBJ2-7
cdr3_aa: CASSLGGLSYEQYF
cdr3_nt: TGTGCCAGCAGCTTAGGGGGCCTGTCCTACGAGCAGTACTTC

clone_size: -
d_call: TRBD2
v_call: TRBV7-2
j_call: TRBJ2-7
cdr3_aa: CASSLGLAGGGEQYF
cdr3_nt: TGTGCCAGCAGCTTAGGACTAGCGGGAGGGGGCGAGCAGTACTTC

clone_size: -
d_call: -
v_call: TRBV9
j_call: TRBJ2-7
cdr3_aa: CASSVAQSSYEQYF
cdr3_nt: TGTGCCAGCAGCGTAGCACAGAGCTCCTACGAGCAGTACTTC

clone_size: many
d_call: TRBD2
v_call: TRBV4-1
j_call: TRBJ2-3
cdr3_aa: CASSEGTSLMGNTQYF
cdr3_nt: TGCGCCAGCAGCGAAGGGACTAGCCTCATGGGGAATACGCAGTATTTT

clone_size: few
d_call: -
v_call: TRBV29-1
j_call: TRBJ1-1
cdr3_aa: CSVELGQGIAEAFF
cdr3_nt: TGCAGCGTTGAGTTGGGGCAGGGAATCGCTGAAGCTTTCTTT

clone_size: once
d_call: TRBD1
v_call: TRBV9
j_call: TRBJ1-3
cdr3_aa: CASSVGSIGQGNGNTIYF
cdr3_nt: TGTGCCAGCAGCGTAGGTTCCATTGGACAGGGGAACGGAAACACCATATATTTT

clone_size: -
d_call: -
v_call: TRBV5-5
j_call: TRBJ2-5
cdr3_aa: CASSPSGLETQYF
cdr3_nt: TGTGCCAGCAGTCCGTCAGGGTTGGAGACCCAGTACTTC

clone_size: once
d_call: -
v_call: TRBV6-6
j_call: TRBJ2-3
cdr3_aa: CASSYERYDTDTQYF
cdr3_nt: TGTGCCAGCAGTTACGAGCGGTACGACACAGATACGCAGTATTTT

clone_size: few
d_call: TRBD1
v_call: TRBV7-9
j_call: TRBJ1-2
cdr3_aa: CASSLGQDDGYTF
cdr3_nt: TGTGCCAGCAGCTTGGGACAGGATGATGGCTACACCTTC

clone_size: -
d_call: -
v_call: TRBV5-1
j_call: TRBJ2-4
cdr3_aa: CASSPTGGVGKNIQYF
cdr3_nt: TGCGCCAGCAGCCCCACAGGGGGGGTGGGCAAAAACATTCAGTACTTC

clone_size: -
d_call: TRBD2
v_call: TRBV5-6
j_call: TRBJ2-2
cdr3_aa: CASTTAGVLTGELFF
cdr3_nt: TGTGCCAGCACCACAGCGGGAGTCCTAACCGGGGAGCTGTTTTTT

clone_size: -
d_call: -
v_call: TRBV6-1
j_call: TRBJ2-7
cdr3_aa: CASSEQATYEQYF
cdr3_nt: TGTGCCAGCAGTGAACAGGCAACCTACGAGCAGTACTTC

clone_size: -
d_call: -
v_call: TRBV7-9
j_call: TRBJ2-1
cdr3_aa: CASSSFGATRNEQFF
cdr3_nt: TGTGCCAGCAGCTCCTTTGGGGCTACGCGGAATGAGCAGTTCTTC

clone_size: -
d_call: -
v_call: TRBV29-1
j_call: TRBJ1-1
cdr3_aa: CSGAYGREAAFF
cdr3_nt: TGCAGCGGAGCGTATGGCAGGGAAGCGGCTTTCTTT

clone_size: few
d_call: TRBD1
v_call: TRBV11-3
j_call: TRBJ2-5
cdr3_aa: CASSPTGEETQYF
cdr3_nt: TGTGCCAGCAGCCCAACAGGGGAAGAGACCCAGTACTTC

clone_size: few
d_call: TRBD1
v_call: TRBV5-6
j_call: TRBJ2-7
cdr3_aa: CASSLQGADLYEQYF
cdr3_nt: TGTGCCAGCAGCTTACAGGGGGCCGACCTTTACGAGCAGTACTTC

clone_size: -
d_call: -
v_call: TRBV27
j_call: TRBJ2-7
cdr3_aa: CASRVQVHPYEQYF
cdr3_nt: TGTGCCAGCAGGGTACAGGTTCACCCCTACGAGCAGTACTTC

clone_size: -
d_call: -
v_call: TRBV7-9
j_call: TRBJ2-5
cdr3_aa: CASTVLDQETQYF
cdr3_nt: TGTGCCAGCACGGTGCTGGACCAAGAGACCCAGTACTTC

clone_size: -
d_call: TRBD2
v_call: TRBV11-2
j_call: TRBJ2-1
cdr3_aa: CASSLGTSGRINNEQFF
cdr3_nt: TGTGCCAGCAGCTTAGGGACTAGCGGGAGGATTAACAATGAGCAGTTCTTC

clone_size: -
d_call: -
v_call: TRBV20-1
j_call: TRBJ2-5
cdr3_aa: CSTGDSETQYF
cdr3_nt: TGCAGTACCGGTGACTCGGAGACCCAGTACTTC

clone_size: once
d_call: -
v_call: TRBV6-5
j_call: TRBJ1-5
cdr3_aa: CASTPGLSIYQPQHF
cdr3_nt: TGTGCCAGCACACCGGGACTGTCTATCTATCAGCCCCAGCATTTT

clone_size: few
d_call: TRBD2
v_call: TRBV10-3
j_call: TRBJ2-3
cdr3_aa: CASEAGGGTDTQYF
cdr3_nt: TGTGCCTCCGAAGCGGGAGGAGGCACAGATACGCAGTATTTT

clone_size: -
d_call: -
v_call: TRBV5-6
j_call: TRBJ1-2
cdr3_aa: CASSIMGQENYGYTF
cdr3_nt: TGTGCCAGCAGCATCATGGGGCAGGAAAACTATGGCTACACCTTC

clone_size: -
d_call: -
v_call: TRBV7-2
j_call: TRBJ1-5
cdr3_aa: CASSTHLNSNQPQHF
cdr3_nt: TGTGCCAGCAGCACACACCTCAATAGCAATCAGCCCCAGCATTTT

clone_size: -
d_call: TRBD2
v_call: TRBV5-1
j_call: TRBJ2-2
cdr3_aa: CASSLGLAGGSTGELFF
cdr3_nt: TGCGCCAGCAGCTTAGGCCTAGCGGGAGGGAGCACCGGGGAGCTGTTTTTT

clone_size: -
d_call: TRBD2
v_call: TRBV5-1
j_call: TRBJ2-3
cdr3_aa: CASSPQTSGGLTDTQYF
cdr3_nt: TGCGCCAGCAGCCCCCAGACTAGCGGGGGCCTCACAGATACGCAGTATTTT

clone_size: -
d_call: TRBD2
v_call: TRBV7-3
j_call: TRBJ2-1
cdr3_aa: CASRGEGWNEQFF
cdr3_nt: TGTGCCAGCAGGGGGGAGGGTTGGAATGAGCAGTTCTTC

clone_size: -
d_call: -
v_call: TRBV9
j_call: TRBJ1-6
cdr3_aa: CASGGDFNSPLHF
cdr3_nt: TGTGCCAGCGGGGGGGACTTTAATTCACCCCTCCACTTT

clone_size: once
d_call: -
v_call: TRBV18
j_call: TRBJ2-3
cdr3_aa: CASSPGASGTDTQYF
cdr3_nt: TGTGCCAGCTCACCAGGGGCGTCAGGCACAGATACGCAGTATTTT

clone_size: -
d_call: -
v_call: TRBV11-2
j_call: TRBJ2-5
cdr3_aa: CATGRGRGETQYF
cdr3_nt: TGTGCCACTGGCAGGGGCCGAGGAGAGACCCAGTACTTC

clone_size: few
d_call: TRBD1
v_call: TRBV19
j_call: TRBJ1-5
cdr3_aa: CAIVRDRGRRPKQPQHF
cdr3_nt: TGTGCCATAGTCCGGGACAGGGGGCGCAGGCCAAAACAGCCCCAGCATTTT

clone_size: -
d_call: -
v_call: TRBV2
j_call: TRBJ1-2
cdr3_aa: CASIRDRGRYGYTF
cdr3_nt: TGTGCCAGCATTCGGGACCGAGGGAGGTATGGCTACACCTTC

clone_size: -
d_call: -
v_call: TRBV5-6
j_call: TRBJ2-7
cdr3_aa: CASSFGHYEQYF
cdr3_nt: TGTGCCAGCAGCTTTGGACATTACGAGCAGTACTTC

clone_size: -
d_call: -
v_call: TRBV2
j_call: TRBJ1-5
cdr3_aa: CASSLQDYQPQHF
cdr3_nt: TGTGCCAGCAGCCTACAGGATTATCAGCCCCAGCATTTT

clone_size: once
d_call: -
v_call: TRBV6-1
j_call: TRBJ2-1
cdr3_aa: CASSDGAYNEQFF
cdr3_nt: TGTGCCAGCAGTGACGGGGCCTACAATGAGCAGTTCTTC

clone_size: -
d_call: TRBD2
v_call: TRBV11-3
j_call: TRBJ2-3
cdr3_aa: CASSLDNGGDTQYF
cdr3_nt: TGTGCCAGCAGCTTAGATAACGGGGGGGATACGCAGTATTTT

clone_size: -
d_call: TRBD2
v_call: TRBV11-3
j_call: TRBJ2-7
cdr3_aa: CASSGREGRSSYEQYF
cdr3_nt: TGTGCCAGCAGCGGGCGGGAGGGCCGGAGCTCCTACGAGCAGTACTTC

clone_size: -
d_call: TRBD1
v_call: TRBV30
j_call: TRBJ2-7
cdr3_aa: CAWTGTGGYEQYF
cdr3_nt: TGTGCCTGGACCGGGACAGGGGGCTACGAGCAGTACTTC

clone_size: -
d_call: -
v_call: TRBV2
j_call: TRBJ2-1
cdr3_aa: CGTLRSNEQFF
cdr3_nt: TGTGGAACGTTACGGTCCAATGAGCAGTTCTTC

clone_size: -
d_call: -
v_call: TRBV4-1
j_call: TRBJ2-7
cdr3_aa: CASSQEAHSSYEQYF
cdr3_nt: TGCGCCAGCAGCCAAGAGGCTCATTCAAGCTACGAGCAGTACTTC

clone_size: -
d_call: -
v_call: TRBV7-9
j_call: TRBJ2-7
cdr3_aa: CASSFRAGHEQYF
cdr3_nt: TGTGCCAGCAGCTTTAGGGCAGGGCACGAGCAGTACTTC

clone_size: -
d_call: TRBD2
v_call: TRBV4-3
j_call: TRBJ2-7
cdr3_aa: CASSPPGLGSQYF
cdr3_nt: TGCGCCAGCAGCCCCCCGGGACTAGGGAGCCAGTACTTC

clone_size: -
d_call: TRBD2
v_call: TRBV28
j_call: TRBJ2-7
cdr3_aa: CASRGVQGPYEQYF
cdr3_nt: TGTGCCAGCCGGGGGGTTCAGGGACCCTACGAGCAGTACTTC

clone_size: -
d_call: -
v_call: TRBV4-2
j_call: TRBJ1-3
cdr3_aa: CASSQETTAGNTIYF
cdr3_nt: TGTGCCAGCAGCCAAGAAACGACAGCTGGAAACACCATATATTTT